The present T cell receptor (beta chain) was sequenced within a study of T cells after yellow fever vaccination. Study-wide context: When fractions had low cell numbers, they were prepared with SMART-Seq v4 Ultra Low Input. General study results and limits: Just a small share of clonotypes turned up in the CD4 compartment as well as the CD8 compartment.

Notes on this clonotype: Its antigen is unidentified.

Via MiXCR, TCRdb re-called the 5' RACE reads, giving one row per CDR3 protein. The table includes fewer than 400,000 distinct CDR3 sequences, approximately 12% detected once. This clonotype was obtained from a man between 18 and 29 years old who received the YFV17D yellow fever vaccine. The sequences come from CD4+ T cells sorted from PBMCs, collected 45 days after the yellow fever booster vaccination.

The DNA of the CDR3 is TGTGCCAGCGGCAGACAGCGTAACGGTGAACTGTTTTTT. Protein product: CASGRQRNGELFF. This chain connects TRBV27 to TRBJ1-4; D might be TRBD1 (5 bases). This CDR3 comprises 13 residues. Trimming stripped 8 bases from V and 12 bases from J, with 19 bases between. Germline V lookup: CDR1 MNHEY, CDR2 SMNVEV (reference sequence).